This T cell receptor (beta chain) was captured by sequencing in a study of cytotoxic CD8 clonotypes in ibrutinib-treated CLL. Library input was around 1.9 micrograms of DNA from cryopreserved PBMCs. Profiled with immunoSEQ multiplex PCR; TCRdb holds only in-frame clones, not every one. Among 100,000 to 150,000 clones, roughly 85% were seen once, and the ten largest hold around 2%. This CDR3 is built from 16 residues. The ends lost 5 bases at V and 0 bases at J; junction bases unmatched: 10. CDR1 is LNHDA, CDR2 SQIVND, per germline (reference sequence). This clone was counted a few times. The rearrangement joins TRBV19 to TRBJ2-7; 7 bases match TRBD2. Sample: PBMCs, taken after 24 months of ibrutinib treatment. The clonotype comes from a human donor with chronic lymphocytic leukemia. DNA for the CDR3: TGTGCCAGTAGTCCTCCGCGGGGGTCCGGCTCCTACGAGCAGTACTTC. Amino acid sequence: CASSPPRGSGSYEQYF.